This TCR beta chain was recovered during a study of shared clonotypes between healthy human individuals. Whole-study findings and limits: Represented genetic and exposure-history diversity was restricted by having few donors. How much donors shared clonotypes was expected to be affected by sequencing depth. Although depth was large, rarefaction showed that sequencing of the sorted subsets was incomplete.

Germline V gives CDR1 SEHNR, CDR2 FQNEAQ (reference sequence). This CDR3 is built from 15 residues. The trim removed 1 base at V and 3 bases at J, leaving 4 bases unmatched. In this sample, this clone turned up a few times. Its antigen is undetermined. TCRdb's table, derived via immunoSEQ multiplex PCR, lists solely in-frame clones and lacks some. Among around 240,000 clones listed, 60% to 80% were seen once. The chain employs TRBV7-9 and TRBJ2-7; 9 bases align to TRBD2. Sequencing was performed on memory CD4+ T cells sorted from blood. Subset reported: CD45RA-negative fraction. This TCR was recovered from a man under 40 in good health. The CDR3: CASSLDLAGHYEQYF. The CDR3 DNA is TGTGCCAGCAGCTTAGACCTAGCGGGGCACTACGAGCAGTACTTC. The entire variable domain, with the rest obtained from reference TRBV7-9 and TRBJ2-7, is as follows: DTGVSQNPRHKITKRGQNVTFRCDPISEHNRLYWYRQTLGQGPEFLTYFQNEAQLEKSRLLSDRFSAERPKGSFSTLEIQRTEQGDSAMYLCASSLDLAGHYEQYFGPGTRLTVT.